What follows is one TCR beta chain and its context. This sample was included in a study of T cells after yellow fever vaccination. Study context: Fractions containing few cells were prepared with SMART-Seq v4 Ultra Low Input.

A universal primer site and UMIs were added as TCR cDNA was made by 5'RACE template switching. Each CDR3 protein gets one entry after TCRdb re-called the 5' RACE reads with MiXCR. The profile shows a few hundred thousand distinct CDR3 sequences, approximately 5.7% of them singletons. V gave up 5 bases and J gave up 4 bases, with 12 bases separating them. Germline CDR1 SGHRS, CDR2 YFSETQ. The CDR3 consists of 14 residues. The genes are TRBV5-1 and TRBJ1-4, with D hard to call. The sequencing here drew on PBMCs, taken 5 days after the yellow fever booster vaccination. The TCR was taken from a man aged 25 to 40 who received the YFV17D yellow fever vaccine. CDR3 in DNA: TGCGCCAGCAGACATGGAGAGTTTAATGAAAAACTGTTTTTT. This sequence encodes CASRHGEFNEKLFF. Supplemented by reference TRBV5-1 and TRBJ1-4, the full variable domain reads KAGVTQTPRYLIKTRGQQVTLSCSPISGHRSVSWYQQTPGQGLQFLFEYFSETQRNKGNFPGRFSGRQFSNSRSEMNVSTLELGDSALYLCASRHGEFNEKLFFGSGTQLSVL.